What follows are 8 T cell receptor beta chains derived from one specimen sequenced in a study of shared clonotypes between healthy human individuals. The protocol was immunoSEQ multiplex PCR, while the TCRdb copy is restricted to in-frame clones and leaves out a portion. The table lists roughly 2,300,000 clones, 85% to 95% of them singletons, with approximately 0.4% in the top ten. The sample comprised naive CD4+ T cells from PBMCs. Specified subset: CD45RA+ positively selected. The receptors derive from a young man in good health. Some clones in this sample may be carry-over from other donors' samples.

The chain recombines TRBV5-4 with TRBJ2-7; tentatively, D is TRBD1 or TRBD2 (5 bases each). CDR3 size: 14 residues. V dropped 0 bases and J dropped 4 bases, with 11 bases sitting between them. Germline assignment: CDR1 SGHNT and CDR2 YYREEE (reference sequence). In DNA form, the CDR3 reads TGTGCCAGCAGCTTGGCCGGGACCAAATACGAGCAGTACTTC. This translates into CASSLAGTKYEQYF.

Notes on this clone: Different DNA sequences within this sample yield the same CDR3. This chain uses TRBV15 with TRBJ2-7; D not certain. CDR3 length equals 14 residues. The germline V gene has CDR1 LNHNV and CDR2 YYDKDF (reference sequence). With 0 bases removed from V and 1 base from J, the gap between germline ends came to 7 bases. As DNA, the CDR3 is TGTGCCACCAGCAGAGATTATGTTTCCTACGAGCAGTACTTC. It codes for CATSRDYVSYEQYF.

The table lists this clone with a count of one. The rearrangement uses TRBV15 and TRBJ2-7, with TRBD1 as a possible D gene (6 bases). Trimming pared 0 bases from V and 5 bases from J, leaving 23 bases between. The CDR3 length is 18 residues. CDR1 and CDR2 from the germline V gene are LNHNV and YYDKDF (reference sequence). CDR3 bases: TGTGCCACCAGCAGAGATAAGAGCGCGAATAGTGGGGACAACGAGCAGTACTTC. Residues: CATSRDKSANSGDNEQYF. The whole variable domain, remainder taken from reference TRBV15 and TRBJ2-7, is DAMVIQNPRYQVTQFGKPVTLSCSQTLNHNVMYWYQQKSSQAPKLLFHYYDKDFNNEADTPDNFQSRRPNTSFCFLDIRSPGLGDTAMYLCATSRDKSANSGDNEQYFGPGTRLTVT.

This clone occurred once. The V gene is TRBV7-8, the J gene TRBJ2-7, with a tentative D call TRBD2 (6 bases). The V end lost 4 bases, the J end lost 0 bases, and 13 bases lay between the germline ends. CDR3 length: 15 residues. The germline gives CDR1 SGHVS, CDR2 FQNEAQ. For the CDR3, the DNA is TGTGCCAGCAGCTATGAGCGGGTACCCTCCTACGAGCAGTACTTC. It yields the protein CASSYERVPSYEQYF.

This clone was seen once. The rearrangement joins TRBV28 to TRBJ2-7, with 9 bases that match TRBD1. V was clipped by 4 bases and J by 6 bases; unmatched bases: 7. The CDR3 loop spans 14 amino acids. CDR1 and CDR2 (germline): MDHEN, SYDVKM. The CDR3: CASSSGQGSREQYF. The CDR3 nucleotides are TGTGCCAGCAGTTCGGGACAGGGTAGTCGCGAGCAGTACTTC.

The rearrangement links TRBV27 to TRBJ2-3; the D gene is possibly TRBD2 (5 bases). Trimming pared 6 bases from V and 4 bases from J, leaving 17 bases between. In germline, CDR1 is MNHEY, CDR2 SMNVEV (reference sequence). The CDR3 loop spans 15 amino acids. The CDR3 reads CASRLSGMGADTQYF. Written as DNA, the CDR3 is TGTGCCAGCAGACTATCCGGGATGGGCGCAGATACGCAGTATTTT.

The rearrangement uses TRBV7-3 and TRBJ2-1; 8 bases are a match to TRBD2. V trimming: 0 bases; J trimming: 8 bases; junction bases outside the gene matches: 24. The V gene's germline CDR1 is SGHTA and CDR2 FQGTGA. The length of the CDR3 is 21 residues. CDR3 nucleotide sequence: TGTGCCAGCAGCTTAACCGGTAGTTTCGACGGGAGGGCCGCGGGGCAGGATGAGCAGTTCTTC. Protein sequence: CASSLTGSFDGRAAGQDEQFF.

This rearrangement joins TRBV28 to TRBJ2-2, with D perhaps matching TRBD2 (6 bases). CDR1 is MDHEN, CDR2 SYDVKM, per germline. The CDR3 totals 19 residues. Between the trimmed V and J ends, which lost 4 bases and 2 bases, there was a span of 23 bases. The CDR3 loop is CASSSQAGHATFNTGELFF. Here the CDR3 DNA reads TGTGCCAGCAGTTCCCAAGCGGGCCACGCAACTTTTAACACCGGGGAGCTGTTTTTT.